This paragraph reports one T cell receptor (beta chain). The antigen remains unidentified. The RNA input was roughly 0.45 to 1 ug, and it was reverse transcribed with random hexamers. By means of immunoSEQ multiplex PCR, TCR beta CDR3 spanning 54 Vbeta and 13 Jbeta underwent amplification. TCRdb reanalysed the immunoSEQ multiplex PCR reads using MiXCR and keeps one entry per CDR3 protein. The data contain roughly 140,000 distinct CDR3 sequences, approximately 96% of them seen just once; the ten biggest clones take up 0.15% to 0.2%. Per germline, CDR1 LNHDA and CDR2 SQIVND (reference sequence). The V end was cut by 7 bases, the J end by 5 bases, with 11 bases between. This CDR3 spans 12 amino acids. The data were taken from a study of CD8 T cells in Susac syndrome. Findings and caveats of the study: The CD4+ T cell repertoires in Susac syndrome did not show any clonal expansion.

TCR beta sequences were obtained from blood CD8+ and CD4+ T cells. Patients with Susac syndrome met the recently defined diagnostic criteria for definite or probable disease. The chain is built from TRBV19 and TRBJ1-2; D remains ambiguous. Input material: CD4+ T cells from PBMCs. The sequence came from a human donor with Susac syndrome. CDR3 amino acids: CASTSVGYGYTF. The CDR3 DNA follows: TGTGCCAGTACTTCAGTGGGGTATGGCTACACCTTC.